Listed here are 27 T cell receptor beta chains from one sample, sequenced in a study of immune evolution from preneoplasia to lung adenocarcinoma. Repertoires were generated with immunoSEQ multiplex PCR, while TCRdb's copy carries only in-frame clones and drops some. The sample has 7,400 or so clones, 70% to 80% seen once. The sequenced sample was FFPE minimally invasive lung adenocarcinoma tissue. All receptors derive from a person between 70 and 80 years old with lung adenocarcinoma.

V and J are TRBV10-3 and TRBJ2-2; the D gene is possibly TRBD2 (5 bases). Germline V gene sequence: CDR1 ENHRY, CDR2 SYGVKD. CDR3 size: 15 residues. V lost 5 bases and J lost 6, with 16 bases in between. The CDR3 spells CAISPLGRAPGELFF. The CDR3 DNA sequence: TGTGCCATCAGTCCACTAGGAAGGGCGCCCGGGGAGCTGTTTTTT.

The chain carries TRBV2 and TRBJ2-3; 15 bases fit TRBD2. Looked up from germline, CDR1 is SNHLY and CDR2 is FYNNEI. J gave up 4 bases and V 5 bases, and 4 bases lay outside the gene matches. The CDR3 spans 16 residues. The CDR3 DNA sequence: TGTGCCAGCAGTTCTTGGACTAGCGGGGGGGCAGATACGCAGTATTTT. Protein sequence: CASSSWTSGGADTQYF.

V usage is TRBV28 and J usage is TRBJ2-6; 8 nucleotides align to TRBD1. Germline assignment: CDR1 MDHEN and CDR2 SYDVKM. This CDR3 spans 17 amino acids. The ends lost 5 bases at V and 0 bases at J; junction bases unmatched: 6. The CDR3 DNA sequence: TGTGCCAGCAGTCCAGGGGGCTCGGGCTCTGGGGCCAACGTCCTGACTTTC. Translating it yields CASSPGGSGSGANVLTF.

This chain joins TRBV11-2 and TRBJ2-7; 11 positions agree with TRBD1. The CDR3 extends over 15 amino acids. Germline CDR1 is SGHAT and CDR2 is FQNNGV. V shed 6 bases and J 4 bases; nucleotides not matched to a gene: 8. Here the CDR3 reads CASRQGQGDPYEQYF. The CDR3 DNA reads TGTGCCAGCAGACAGGGACAGGGGGACCCGTACGAGCAGTACTTC. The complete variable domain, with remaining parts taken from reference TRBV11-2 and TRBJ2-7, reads EAGVAQSPRYKIIEKRQSVAFWCNPISGHATLYWYQQILGQGPKLLIQFQNNGVVDDSQLPKDRFSAERLKGVDSTLKIQPAKLEDSAVYLCASRQGQGDPYEQYFGPGTRLTVT.

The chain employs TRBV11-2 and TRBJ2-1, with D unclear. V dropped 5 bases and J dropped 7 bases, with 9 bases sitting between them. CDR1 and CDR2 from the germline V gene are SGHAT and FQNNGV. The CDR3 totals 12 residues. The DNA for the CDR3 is TGTGCCAGCAGCGCCAGCGTTAATGAGCAGTTCTTC. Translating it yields CASSASVNEQFF.

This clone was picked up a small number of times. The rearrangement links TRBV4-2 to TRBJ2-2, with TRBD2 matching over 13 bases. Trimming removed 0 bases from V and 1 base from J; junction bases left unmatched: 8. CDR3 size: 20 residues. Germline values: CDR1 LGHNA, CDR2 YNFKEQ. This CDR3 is CASSQDGGTSGAKNTGELFF. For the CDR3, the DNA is TGTGCCAGCAGCCAAGATGGTGGGACTAGCGGGGCAAAGAACACCGGGGAGCTGTTTTTT.

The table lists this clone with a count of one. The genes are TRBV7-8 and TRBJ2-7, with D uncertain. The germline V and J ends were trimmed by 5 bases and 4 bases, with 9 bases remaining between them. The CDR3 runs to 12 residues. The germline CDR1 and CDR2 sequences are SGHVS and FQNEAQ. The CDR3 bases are TGTGCCAGCAGCGAAGATAATTACGAGCAGTACTTC. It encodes CASSEDNYEQYF.

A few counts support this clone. In nucleotides, the CDR3 is TGTGCCAGTAGTATAGGTCGTGGTAGCGGGGCCTACAATGAGCAGTTCTTC. Amino acids: CASSIGRGSGAYNEQFF. V gene TRBV19 combines with J gene TRBJ2-1, with 8 bases identical to TRBD2. This CDR3 is 17 amino acids long. V lost 1 base, J lost 2 bases, and 7 bases stayed unmatched. In germline, CDR1 is LNHDA, CDR2 SQIVND (reference sequence).

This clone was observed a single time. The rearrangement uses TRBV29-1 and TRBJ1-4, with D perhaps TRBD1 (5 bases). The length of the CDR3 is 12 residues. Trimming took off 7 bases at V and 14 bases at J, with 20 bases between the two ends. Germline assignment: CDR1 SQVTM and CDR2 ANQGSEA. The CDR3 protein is CSAAVSGGSLFF. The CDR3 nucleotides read TGCAGCGCCGCCGTATCCGGGGGGAGTCTGTTTTTT.

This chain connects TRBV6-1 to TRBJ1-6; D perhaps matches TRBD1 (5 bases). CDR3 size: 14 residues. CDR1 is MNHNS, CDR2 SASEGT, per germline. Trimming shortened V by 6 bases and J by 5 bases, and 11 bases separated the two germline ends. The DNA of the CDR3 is TGTGCCAGCAGCCGGGACGGCGATAATTCACCCCTCCACTTT. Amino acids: CASSRDGDNSPLHF.

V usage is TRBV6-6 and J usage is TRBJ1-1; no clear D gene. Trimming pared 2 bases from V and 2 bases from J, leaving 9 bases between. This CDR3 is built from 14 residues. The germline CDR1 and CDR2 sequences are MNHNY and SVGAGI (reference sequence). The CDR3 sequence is CASSYGVGNTEAFF. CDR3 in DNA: TGTGCCAGCAGTTACGGGGTGGGAAACACTGAAGCTTTCTTT.

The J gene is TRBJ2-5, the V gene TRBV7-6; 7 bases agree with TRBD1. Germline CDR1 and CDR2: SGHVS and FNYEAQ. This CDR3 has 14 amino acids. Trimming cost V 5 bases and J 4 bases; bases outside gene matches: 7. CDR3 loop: CASSVTGVGETQYF. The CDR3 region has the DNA TGTGCCAGCAGCGTCACAGGGGTGGGAGAGACCCAGTACTTC.

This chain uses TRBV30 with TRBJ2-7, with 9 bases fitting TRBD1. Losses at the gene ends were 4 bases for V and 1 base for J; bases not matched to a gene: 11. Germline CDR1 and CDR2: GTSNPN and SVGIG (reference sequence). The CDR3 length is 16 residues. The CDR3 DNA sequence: TGTGCCTGGATGAGGTCGTTTGGGACAGGGTCCTACGAGCAGTACTTC. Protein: CAWMRSFGTGSYEQYF.

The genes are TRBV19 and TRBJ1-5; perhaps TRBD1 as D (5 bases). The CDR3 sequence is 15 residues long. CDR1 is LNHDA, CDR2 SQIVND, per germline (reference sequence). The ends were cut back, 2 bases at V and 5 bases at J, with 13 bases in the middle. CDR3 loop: CASSIMGVSDQPQHF. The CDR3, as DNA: TGTGCCAGTAGTATAATGGGGGTGAGCGATCAGCCCCAGCATTTT.

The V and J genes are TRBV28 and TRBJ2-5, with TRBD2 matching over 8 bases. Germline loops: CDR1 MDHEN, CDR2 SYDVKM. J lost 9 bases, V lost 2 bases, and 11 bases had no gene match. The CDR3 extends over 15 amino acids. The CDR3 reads CASSLPSGSKRPQYF. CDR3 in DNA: TGTGCCAGCAGTTTACCTAGCGGGTCCAAGAGACCCCAGTACTTC.

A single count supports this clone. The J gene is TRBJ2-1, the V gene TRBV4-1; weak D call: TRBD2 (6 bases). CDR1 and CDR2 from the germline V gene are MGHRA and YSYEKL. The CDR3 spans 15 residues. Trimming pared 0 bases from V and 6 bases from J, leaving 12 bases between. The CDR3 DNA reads TGCGCCAGCAGCCAAGAGCTAGCGATTCTCAATGAGCAGTTCTTC. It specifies CASSQELAILNEQFF.

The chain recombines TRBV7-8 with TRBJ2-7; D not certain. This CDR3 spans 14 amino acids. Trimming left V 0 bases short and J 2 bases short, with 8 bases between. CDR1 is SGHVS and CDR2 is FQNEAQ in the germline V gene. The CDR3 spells CASSLATLTYEQYF. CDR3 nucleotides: TGTGCCAGCAGCTTAGCTACCCTAACCTACGAGCAGTACTTC.

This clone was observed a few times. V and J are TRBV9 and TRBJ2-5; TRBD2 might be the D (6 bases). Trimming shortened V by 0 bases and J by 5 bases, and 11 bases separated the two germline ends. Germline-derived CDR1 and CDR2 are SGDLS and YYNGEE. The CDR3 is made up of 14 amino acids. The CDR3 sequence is CASSVASGDETQYF. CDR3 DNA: TGTGCCAGCAGCGTAGCGTCGGGGGATGAGACCCAGTACTTC.

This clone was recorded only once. The CDR3 here is CATSRGGFGELFF. In DNA, the CDR3 is TGTGCCACCAGCAGGGGCGGATTCGGGGAGCTGTTTTTT. The chain uses TRBV15 and TRBJ2-2; D not certain. Trimming removed 3 bases from V and 7 bases from J, with 9 bases in between. CDR1 and CDR2 from the germline V gene are LNHNV and YYDKDF (reference sequence). This CDR3 contains 13 residues. The whole variable domain, filled in from reference TRBV15 and TRBJ2-2, reads DAMVIQNPRYQVTQFGKPVTLSCSQTLNHNVMYWYQQKSSQAPKLLFHYYDKDFNNEADTPDNFQSRRPNTSFCFLDIRSPGLGDTAMYLCATSRGGFGELFFGEGSRLTVL.

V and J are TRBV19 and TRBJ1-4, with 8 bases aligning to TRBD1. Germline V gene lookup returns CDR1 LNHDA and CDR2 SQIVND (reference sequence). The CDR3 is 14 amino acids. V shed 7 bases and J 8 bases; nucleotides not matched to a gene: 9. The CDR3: CASNDRGGEEKLFF. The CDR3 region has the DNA TGTGCCAGTAACGACAGGGGAGGTGAGGAAAAACTGTTTTTT. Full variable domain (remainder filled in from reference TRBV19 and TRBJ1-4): DGGITQSPKYLFRKEGQNVTLSCEQNLNHDAMYWYRQDPGQGLRLIYYSQIVNDFQKGDIAEGYSVSREKKESFPLTVTSAQKNPTAFYLCASNDRGGEEKLFFGSGTQLSVL.

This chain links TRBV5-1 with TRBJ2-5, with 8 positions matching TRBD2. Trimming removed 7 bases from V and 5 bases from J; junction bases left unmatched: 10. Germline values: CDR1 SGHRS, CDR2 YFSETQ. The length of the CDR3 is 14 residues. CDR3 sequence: CASLPGAGAETQYF. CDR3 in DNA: TGCGCCAGCTTACCGGGAGCGGGGGCGGAGACCCAGTACTTC.

The CDR3, as DNA: TGTGCCAGCAGTGCGCAGGCCAGGTGGGGAGAAAAACTGTTTTTT. It is translated as CASSAQARWGEKLFF. The rearrangement uses TRBV2 and TRBJ1-4; no reliable D call. The length of the CDR3 is 15 residues. The germline V gene has CDR1 SNHLY and CDR2 FYNNEI. Between the trimmed V and J ends, which lost 4 bases and 8 bases, there was a span of 17 bases.

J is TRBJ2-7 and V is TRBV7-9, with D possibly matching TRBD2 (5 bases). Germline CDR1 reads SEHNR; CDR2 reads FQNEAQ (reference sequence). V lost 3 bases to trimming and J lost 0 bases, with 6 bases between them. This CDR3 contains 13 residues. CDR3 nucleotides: TGTGCCAGCAGCTTGGCGGGCTCCTACGAGCAGTACTTC. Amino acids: CASSLAGSYEQYF.

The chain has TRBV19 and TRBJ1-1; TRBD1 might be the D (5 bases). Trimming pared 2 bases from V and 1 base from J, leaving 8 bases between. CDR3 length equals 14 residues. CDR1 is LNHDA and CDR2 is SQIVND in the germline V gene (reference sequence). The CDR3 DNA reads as TGTGCCAGTAGTATACAGGGTGCGAACACTGAAGCTTTCTTT. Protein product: CASSIQGANTEAFF.

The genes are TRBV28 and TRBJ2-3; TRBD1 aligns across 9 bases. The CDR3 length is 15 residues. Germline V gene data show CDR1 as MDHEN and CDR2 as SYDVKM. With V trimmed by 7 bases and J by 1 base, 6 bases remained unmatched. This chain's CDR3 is CASKGQGKGTDTQYF. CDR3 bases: TGTGCCAGCAAAGGACAGGGGAAGGGCACAGATACGCAGTATTTT.

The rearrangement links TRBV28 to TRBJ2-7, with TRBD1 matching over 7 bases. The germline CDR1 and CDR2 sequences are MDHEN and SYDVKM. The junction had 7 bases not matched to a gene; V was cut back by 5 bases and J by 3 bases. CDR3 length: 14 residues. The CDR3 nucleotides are TGTGCCAGCAGTCCCTATGGGACAGTCTACGAGCAGTACTTC. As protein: CASSPYGTVYEQYF.

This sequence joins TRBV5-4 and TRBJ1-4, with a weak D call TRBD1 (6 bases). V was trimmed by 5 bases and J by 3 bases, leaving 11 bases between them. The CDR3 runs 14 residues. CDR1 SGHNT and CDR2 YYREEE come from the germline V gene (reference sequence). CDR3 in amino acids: CASSKGGANEKLFF. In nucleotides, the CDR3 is TGTGCCAGCAGTAAAGGGGGTGCTAATGAAAAACTGTTTTTT.